This T cell receptor (beta chain) emerged from a study of T-cell memory formation after mild COVID-19. Study information: In these data, TCR clusters were largely donor specific. Overall study results and limits: Pre-infection memory already had some responding clones, implying cross-reactive memory joined.

This clonotype came up a few times. The target antigen is unknown. TCR alpha and TCR beta cDNA libraries carrying sample barcodes and UMIs were produced by 5'RACE using constant-segment primers. TCRdb processed the 5' RACE reads anew with MiXCR; each CDR3 protein has one entry. The sample has 100,000 to 150,000 distinct CDR3 sequences, 5% to 6.5% seen once. Germline-derived CDR1 and CDR2 are SNHLY and FYNNEI. This CDR3 comprises 13 residues. V was cut by 7 bases and J by 2 bases, with 12 bases left in between. The source is an adult woman who had mild COVID-19 (a few samples of this study predate the infection). Cell type and time point are not known. Input material: PBMCs or a T cell subset sorted from them (not recorded which). The rearrangement uses TRBV2 and TRBJ2-7; D gene ambiguous. The DNA of the CDR3 is TGTGCCAGCAATCCCCTACCTACCTACGAGCAGTACTTC. The encoded protein is CASNPLPTYEQYF.